The 7 T cell receptor beta chains given below trace back to one sample, sequenced in a study of shared clonotypes between healthy human individuals. Some clones are missing from TCRdb's copy, which holds only in-frame ones; the method was immunoSEQ multiplex PCR. The sample lists hundreds of thousands of clones; approximately 80% were seen once. What was sequenced was PBMCs. The source of these receptors is a middle-aged woman in good health. Some clones in this sample may be carry-over from other donors' samples.

The V and J genes are TRBV11-2 and TRBJ1-2; D possibly corresponds to TRBD1 (6 bases). The V gene's germline CDR1 is SGHAT and CDR2 FQNNGV. CDR3 length: 15 residues. The ends were cut back, 4 bases at V and 4 bases at J, with 16 bases in the middle. CDR3 amino acids: CASSSPGVWVYGYTF. Written as DNA, the CDR3 is TGTGCCAGCAGCTCACCAGGGGTTTGGGTCTATGGCTACACCTTC.

The CDR3 sequence is CASNPKRGGGETQYF. In nucleotides, the CDR3 is TGTGCCAGCAATCCCAAGAGGGGTGGAGGGGAGACCCAGTACTTC. The chain joins TRBV27 to TRBJ2-5; maybe TRBD2 (6 bases). This CDR3 spans 15 amino acids. V lost 7 bases and J 5 bases, leaving 20 bases between the germline ends. Germline CDR1 is MNHEY and CDR2 is SMNVEV (reference sequence).

The chain links TRBV28 to TRBJ1-1, with 7 bases identical to TRBD1. The CDR3 loop spans 14 amino acids. J gave up 10 bases and V 5 bases, and 13 bases lay outside the gene matches. CDR1 MDHEN and CDR2 SYDVKM come from the germline V gene. The CDR3 protein is CASSLTTGPPGAFF. The CDR3 nucleotides are TGTGCCAGCAGTCTAACGACAGGGCCCCCCGGAGCTTTCTTT. Filled out from reference TRBV28 and TRBJ1-1, the complete variable domain reads DVKVTQSSRYLVKRTGEKVFLECVQDMDHENMFWYRQDPGLGLRLIYFSYDVKMKEKGDIPEGYSVSREKKERFSLILESASTNQTSMYLCASSLTTGPPGAFFGQGTRLTVV.

In regard to this clone: Only one base separates this from a far larger clonotype, so it likely reflects a read error. The chain carries TRBV9 and TRBJ1-3; D ambiguous. Germline assignment: CDR1 SGDLS and CDR2 YYNGEE. Between the trimmed V and J ends, which lost 0 bases and 0 bases, there was a span of 7 bases. The CDR3 loop spans 15 amino acids. The CDR3 DNA reads as TGTGCCAGCAGCGTAGGTCCAAGCTCTGGAAACACCATATATTTT. Its translation is CASSVGPSSGNTIYF.

This sequence joins TRBV28 and TRBJ1-3; D is unclear. CDR1 is MDHEN, CDR2 SYDVKM, per germline. This CDR3 comprises 14 residues. The ends were cut back, 2 bases at V and 7 bases at J, with 12 bases in the middle. The CDR3 region is CASSLLRFGNTIYF. In DNA, the CDR3 is TGTGCCAGCAGTTTACTAAGGTTTGGGAACACCATATATTTT.

Details on this clone: Since a far larger clone is one base different, this is likely a read error. Other DNA variants within this sample encode the same CDR3. The chain uses TRBV5-1 and TRBJ1-3; D remains ambiguous. This CDR3 is 13 amino acids long. Germline V CDR1 and CDR2: SGHRS, YFSETQ. CDR3: CASSLGRGNTIYF. The DNA for the CDR3 is TGCGCCAGCAGCCTTGGACGGGGAAACACCATATATTTC.

This chain links TRBV6-1 with TRBJ2-5; the D gene is possibly TRBD2 (5 bases). The CDR3 loop spans 15 amino acids. Looked up from germline, CDR1 is MNHNS and CDR2 is SASEGT. V lost 1 base and J lost 7, with 16 bases in between. The CDR3 nucleotides read TGTGCCAGCAGTGAAGGCCCCTCGACCCGGGGGACCCAGTACTTC. This codes for CASSEGPSTRGTQYF.